Given below is one TCR beta chain in context. Its specificity is unknown. Assay: immunoSEQ multiplex PCR; the TCRdb copy retains only in-frame clones and omits some. Of 100,000 to 150,000 clones listed, roughly nine tenths are singletons. Trimming removed 4 bases at V and 2 bases at J, with 18 bases between. The CDR3 loop spans 17 amino acids. Germline-derived CDR1 and CDR2 are LGHDT and YNNKEL (reference sequence). This specimen comes from a study of T cell responses to AZD1222 COVID-19 vaccine. Study-level information: Investigators merged groups given second doses at roughly 4 or roughly 12 weeks.

Study-level findings and limits: Scientists sampled the repertoires only once the peak T cell response had passed. Spike-specific TCR breadth and depth both grew after two AZD1222 doses.

The sequenced sample was peripheral blood, obtained on day 0 of AZD1222 vaccination. This TCR came from an adult in good health. The chain uses TRBV3-1 (or the pseudogene TRBV3-2) and TRBJ1-5, with D tentatively TRBD1 (5 bases). CDR3 nucleotides: TGTGCCAGCAGCCCCGGAAGGGGATTTTTAGGCAATCAGCCCCAGCATTTT. Encoded protein: CASSPGRGFLGNQPQHF.